The 29 T cell receptor beta chains presented below share a single source sample, sequenced in a study of shared clonotypes between healthy human individuals. Profiling relied on immunoSEQ multiplex PCR, and the TCRdb table lists in-frame clones only, not all of them. The table includes over a million clones, under 80% detected once. The sequencing sample was made of memory CD4+ T cells sorted from blood. As for subset: CD45RA-negative fraction. These receptors were taken from a man younger than 35 in good health.

The chain uses TRBV7-2 and TRBJ2-7; D uncertain. The germline gives CDR1 SGHTA, CDR2 FQGNSA. Trimming removed 3 bases at V and 2 bases at J, with 8 bases between. The CDR3 consists of 13 residues. CDR3 residues: CASSFSNTYEQYF. CDR3 in DNA: TGTGCCAGCAGCTTCTCCAATACCTACGAGCAGTACTTC.

The rearrangement joins TRBV5-4 to TRBJ1-2; 11 bases fit TRBD1. CDR1 and CDR2 from the germline V gene are SGHNT and YYREEE (reference sequence). CDR3 length: 16 amino acids. The junction had 13 bases not matched to a gene; V was cut back by 3 bases and J by 9 bases. CDR3 bases: TGTGCCAGCAGCTCTCAATACTCGGACAGGGGGCCTCGCTACACCTTC. Translated, it gives CASSSQYSDRGPRYTF.

The chain employs TRBV5-4 and TRBJ1-1, with TRBD1 matching 7 bases. This CDR3 comprises 16 residues. The V gene's germline CDR1 is SGHNT and CDR2 YYREEE (reference sequence). The V segment lost 4 bases and the J segment 1 base; nucleotides outside the gene matches: 10. CDR3 sequence reads: CASSLQGLGPNTEAFF. DNA of the CDR3: TGTGCCAGCAGCCTACAGGGGCTGGGACCGAACACTGAAGCTTTCTTT.

The chain has TRBV5-1 and TRBJ2-3; 9 bases are shared with TRBD2. This CDR3 has 15 residues. The germline V gene encodes CDR1 SGHRS and CDR2 YFSETQ. V lost 3 bases, J lost 7 bases, and 9 bases stayed unmatched. The CDR3 sequence is CASSSSGTSMHTQYF. DNA of the CDR3: TGCGCCAGCAGCTCATCTGGGACTAGCATGCATACGCAGTATTTT. The full variable domain, its missing parts supplied by reference TRBV5-1 and TRBJ2-3, is KAGVTQTPRYLIKTRGQQVTLSCSPISGHRSVSWYQQTPGQGLQFLFEYFSETQRNKGNFPGRFSGRQFSNSRSEMNVSTLELGDSALYLCASSSSGTSMHTQYFGPGTRLTVL.

The rearrangement uses TRBV9 and TRBJ1-5, with D possibly matching TRBD1 (6 bases). V was trimmed by 4 bases and J by 0 bases, leaving 11 bases between them. Germline CDR1 reads SGDLS; CDR2 reads YYNGEE. This CDR3 comprises 15 residues. The CDR3 is CASSSSGHSNQPQHF. CDR3 nucleotides: TGTGCCAGCAGCTCGTCGGGACATAGCAATCAGCCCCAGCATTTT.

This clone was detected a few times. The chain uses TRBV7-6 and TRBJ2-2, with 10 positions matching TRBD2. CDR1 is SGHVS and CDR2 is FNYEAQ in the germline V gene. The CDR3 covers 19 residues. Unmatched junction bases numbered 14, after V lost 5 bases and J lost 2 bases. The DNA for the CDR3 is TGTGCCAGCAGCCTCAGGGCGAGTAGCGGGGGGCGCAACACCGGGGAGCTGTTTTTT. It yields the protein CASSLRASSGGRNTGELFF.

This clone was found many times. The V and J genes are TRBV6-5 and TRBJ2-7; 8 bases map to TRBD2. The CDR3 is made up of 15 amino acids. V was clipped by 5 bases and J by 4 bases; unmatched bases: 10. Germline values: CDR1 MNHEY, CDR2 SVGAGI. CDR3 nucleotide sequence: TGTGCCAGCAGTCTAGGGGGACTAGGGGCTTACGAGCAGTACTTC. Residues: CASSLGGLGAYEQYF.

This clone came up a few times. Other DNA sequences from this sample encode an identical CDR3 as well. The CDR3 reads CASSSSGNPTDTQYF. CDR3 coding DNA: TGTGCCAGCAGCTCCTCCGGGAACCCAACAGATACGCAGTATTTT. The chain employs TRBV7-2 and TRBJ2-3; D possibly corresponds to TRBD2 (5 bases). Trimming removed 4 bases at V and 3 bases at J, with 14 bases between. Germline values: CDR1 SGHTA, CDR2 FQGNSA. This CDR3 has 15 residues.

This chain joins TRBV19 and TRBJ2-1; a possible D gene is TRBD2 (5 bases). The CDR3 length is 15 residues. Germline lookup yields CDR1 LNHDA and CDR2 SQIVND (reference sequence). Trimming took 10 bases from V and 4 from J, leaving 20 bases between them. CDR3 DNA: TGTGCCACCACCGGTCGGAGCGGAGCTTACAATGAGCAGTTCTTC. Encoded protein: CATTGRSGAYNEQFF.

This clone was seen a handful of times. This chain uses TRBV4-2 with TRBJ2-2, with 9 positions matching TRBD2. There are 18 residues in the CDR3. Trimming removed 1 base from V and 5 bases from J; junction bases left unmatched: 11. The germline V gene encodes CDR1 LGHNA and CDR2 YNFKEQ. CDR3 sequence reads: CASSQVNSGGTRTGELFF. The CDR3 bases are TGTGCCAGCAGCCAAGTCAATAGCGGGGGAACAAGGACCGGGGAGCTGTTTTTT.

The rearrangement joins TRBV2 to TRBJ1-6, with TRBD1 as a possible D gene (6 bases). CDR1 SNHLY and CDR2 FYNNEI come from the germline V gene. This CDR3 comprises 16 residues. The V end was cut by 3 bases, the J end by 9 bases, with 18 bases between. The DNA of the CDR3 is TGTGCCAGCAGTGACGGACCGGGTGGGGGGGCTTCACCCCTCCACTTT. Translated, it gives CASSDGPGGGASPLHF.

J is TRBJ2-2 and V is TRBV6-4; D not certain. The CDR3 runs to 13 residues. Germline V gene data show CDR1 as MRHNA and CDR2 as SNTAGT. Trimming removed 5 bases at V and 2 bases at J, with 6 bases between. This CDR3 reads CASSLSNTGELFF. The CDR3 DNA reads TGTGCCAGCAGTCTGTCTAACACCGGGGAGCTGTTTTTT.

CDR3 in DNA: TGCGCCAGCAGTGAGTTGGACAGGGATCTTGACTATGGCTACACCTTC. Encoded protein: CASSELDRDLDYGYTF. The rearrangement joins TRBV10-1 to TRBJ1-2, with 8 bases fitting TRBD1. With V trimmed by 1 base and J by 3 bases, 7 bases remained unmatched. The V gene's germline CDR1 is WNHNN and CDR2 SYGVQD (reference sequence). This CDR3 contains 16 residues.

V gene TRBV30 combines with J gene TRBJ1-6; 7 bases line up with TRBD1. CDR1 and CDR2 from the germline V gene are GTSNPN and SVGIG (reference sequence). The ends lost 4 bases at V and 7 bases at J; junction bases unmatched: 4. This CDR3 spans 13 amino acids. CDR3 coding DNA: TGTGCCTGGATGGCAGGGGGGAATTCACCCCTCCACTTT. Translating it yields CAWMAGGNSPLHF.

The chain uses TRBV7-9 and TRBJ1-1, with TRBD1 as a possible D gene (5 bases). The V and J ends lost 5 bases and 1 base respectively, with 14 bases between them. The germline V gene encodes CDR1 SEHNR and CDR2 FQNEAQ (reference sequence). The CDR3 loop spans 15 amino acids. The CDR3 is CASSPEGQPNTEAFF. For the CDR3, the DNA is TGTGCCAGCAGCCCCGAGGGGCAGCCGAACACTGAAGCTTTCTTT.

At least ten counts were recorded for this clone. The chain recombines TRBV27 with TRBJ2-3; 14 nucleotides align to TRBD2. The V and J ends lost 5 bases and 1 base, in that order; junction bases with no gene match: 2. Germline values: CDR1 MNHEY, CDR2 SMNVEV (reference sequence). This CDR3 comprises 16 residues. CDR3 sequence (DNA): TGTGCCAGCAGTCCGGGACTAGCGGGGGGCACAGATACGCAGTATTTT. It is translated as CASSPGLAGGTDTQYF.

The chain is built from TRBV4-2 and TRBJ2-3; D is uncertain. Germline loops: CDR1 LGHNA, CDR2 YNFKEQ. The CDR3 has 14 amino acids. With 0 bases removed from V and 0 bases from J, the gap between germline ends came to 4 bases. The CDR3 loop is CASSQDSSTDTQYF. The CDR3 bases are TGTGCCAGCAGCCAAGACAGCAGCACAGATACGCAGTATTTT.

The rearrangement uses TRBV6-4 and TRBJ1-5; D gene unclear. Germline CDR1 reads MRHNA; CDR2 reads SNTAGT. The germline V and J ends were trimmed by 8 bases and 8 bases, with 4 bases remaining between them. The CDR3 is 9 residues long. CDR3 region: CASYKPQHF. The DNA for the CDR3 is TGTGCCAGCTATAAGCCCCAGCATTTT.

V usage is TRBV25-1 and J usage is TRBJ2-7; D not certain. V lost 4 bases, J lost 3 bases, and 7 bases lay in between. The CDR3 has 12 residues. Germline CDR1 reads MGHDK; CDR2 reads SYGVNS. CDR3 nucleotides: TGTGCCAGCAGTGGCAGCCGCTACGAGCAGTACTTC. Translating it yields CASSGSRYEQYF.

The chain recombines TRBV20-1 with TRBJ2-5; possibly TRBD1 for D (5 bases). The germline V gene has CDR1 DFQATT and CDR2 SNEGSKA (reference sequence). The CDR3 contains 11 residues. The germline V and J ends were trimmed by 6 bases and 9 bases, with 14 bases remaining between them. The CDR3 sequence is CSARPQGAQYF. CDR3 sequence (DNA): TGCAGTGCCCGCCCCCAAGGGGCCCAGTACTTC.

The rearrangement links TRBV25-1 to TRBJ1-6, with TRBD1 matching over 9 bases. Per germline, CDR1 MGHDK and CDR2 SYGVNS. The CDR3 covers 15 residues. The V segment lost 4 bases and the J segment 10 bases; nucleotides outside the gene matches: 8. In nucleotides, the CDR3 is TGTGCCAGCAGTGTTACCGGGACAGGGTCCTCACCCCTCCACTTT. Translation: CASSVTGTGSSPLHF.

V is TRBV18 and J is TRBJ2-7; 12 positions match TRBD2. Germline V CDR1 and CDR2: KGHSH, LQKENI. The CDR3 spans 16 residues. V dropped 5 bases and J dropped 2; count of bases not matched to a gene: 7. The CDR3 DNA reads as TGTGCCAGCTCATCGTGGACTAGCGGGGTTACCTACGAGCAGTACTTC. It translates to CASSSWTSGVTYEQYF.

This clone was detected only once. This chain uses TRBV19 with TRBJ2-7; 8 bases are a match to TRBD2. Germline V gene sequence: CDR1 LNHDA, CDR2 SQIVND (reference sequence). This CDR3 has 14 amino acids. The V and J ends lost 8 bases and 0 bases, in that order; junction bases with no gene match: 6. In DNA, the CDR3 is TGTGCCAGTGGAAATAGCGGGATCTCCTACGAGCAGTACTTC. Translated: CASGNSGISYEQYF.

This chain connects TRBV6-5 to TRBJ2-1, with 10 bases fitting TRBD2. Trimming removed 5 bases from V and 11 bases from J; junction bases left unmatched: 6. This CDR3 is 13 amino acids long. Germline V lookup: CDR1 MNHEY, CDR2 SVGAGI. In DNA, the CDR3 is TGTGCCAGCAGTGCTAGCGGGGGAGGGAAGCAGTTCTTC. It is translated as CASSASGGGKQFF.

The chain is built from TRBV6-5 and TRBJ1-2; TRBD1 is a possible D gene (6 bases). Germline assignment: CDR1 MNHEY and CDR2 SVGAGI. This CDR3 is built from 14 residues. The V gene lost 6 bases and the J gene lost 7 bases, with 18 bases spanning the gap. The CDR3 DNA follows: TGTGCCAGCAGAACAGCCGGGACAACTCCTGGCTACACCTTC. It codes for CASRTAGTTPGYTF.

The genes are TRBV6-5 and TRBJ1-1; D is uncertain. V shed 5 bases and J shed 7 bases, with 11 bases lying between them. Germline V gene data show CDR1 as MNHEY and CDR2 as SVGAGI. The CDR3 is 12 residues long. This CDR3 is CASSPRVGEAFF. As DNA, the CDR3 is TGTGCCAGCAGTCCTCGGGTAGGTGAAGCTTTCTTT.

The genes are TRBV27 and TRBJ2-1; no clear D gene. This CDR3 has 15 residues. Per germline, CDR1 MNHEY and CDR2 SMNVEV (reference sequence). Between the trimmed V and J ends, which lost 6 bases and 7 bases, there was a span of 19 bases. CDR3 loop: CASSSYSKHQNEQFF. Here the CDR3 DNA reads TGTGCCAGCAGCTCATACTCCAAACACCAAAATGAGCAGTTCTTC.

The J gene is TRBJ1-6, the V gene TRBV7-9; D remains ambiguous. CDR1 SEHNR and CDR2 FQNEAQ come from the germline V gene (reference sequence). V shed 8 bases and J shed 8 bases, with 13 bases lying between them. This CDR3 has 13 amino acids. CDR3 in DNA: TGTGCCAGCTCCAGCAACACAGATTCACCCCTCCACTTT. It is translated as CASSSNTDSPLHF.

The rearrangement links TRBV7-2 to TRBJ2-2, with a weak D call TRBD2 (6 bases). The germline V gene has CDR1 SGHTA and CDR2 FQGNSA. V was shortened by 2 bases and J by 5 bases, with 15 bases between the two germline ends. The CDR3 has 16 residues. The CDR3: CASSLRPAGTTGELFF. CDR3 in DNA: TGTGCCAGCAGCTTACGGCCAGCGGGTACGACCGGGGAGCTGTTTTTT. Filled out from reference TRBV7-2 and TRBJ2-2, the complete variable domain reads GAGVSQSPSNKVTEKGKDVELRCDPISGHTALYWYRQSLGQGLEFLIYFQGNSAPDKSGLPSDRFSAERTGGSVSTLTIQRTQQEDSAVYLCASSLRPAGTTGELFFGEGSRLTVL.